Presented here are 21 T cell receptor beta chains from one specimen sequenced in a study of regulatory T cells in long-lasting Graves disease. Time point in this sample: newly diagnosed GD, antithyroid drugs for less than 3 months. Construction of the TCR library relied on RNA isolated from PBMCs. CDR3-region Arm-PCR and iRepertoire HTBI primers produced the TCR beta libraries. TCRdb analysed the multiplex PCR reads with MiXCR anew, one entry per CDR3 protein. The sample includes hundreds of thousands of distinct CDR3 sequences, under 20% seen only once; the top ten take 35% to 45%. The sequencing used peripheral blood mononuclear cells (PBMCs), collected at new diagnosis, from a patient treated with antithyroid drugs. All receptors derive from a female donor with Graves disease.

This clonotype was seen many times. This chain connects TRBV7-2 to TRBJ1-2; no clear D. The CDR3 spans 14 residues. Germline V gives CDR1 SGHTA, CDR2 FQGNSA. Trimming pared 5 bases from V and 12 bases from J, leaving 22 bases between. CDR3 region: CASSLLNGPPSHTF. The CDR3 DNA sequence: TGTGCCAGCAGCCTACTCAACGGGCCTCCGAGTCACACCTTC.

The sample holds many counts of this clonotype. CDR3 loop: CASSWASSYNEQFF. DNA for the CDR3: TGTGCCAGCAGTTGGGCCTCCAGTTACAATGAGCAGTTCTTC. The J gene is TRBJ2-1, the V gene TRBV12-3 or TRBV12-4; D not resolved. The CDR3 loop spans 14 amino acids. The V end was cut by 4 bases, the J end by 4 bases, with 11 bases between.

This clonotype came up many times. The CDR3 sequence is CASSFILQNTEAFF. CDR3 DNA sequence: TGTGCCAGCAGTTTTATCCTACAGAACACTGAAGCTTTCTTT. The chain uses TRBV28 and TRBJ1-1, with D unclear. CDR1 is MDHEN, CDR2 SYDVKM, per germline. The ends were cut back, 3 bases at V and 1 base at J, with 9 bases in the middle. This CDR3 spans 14 amino acids.

The sample holds a few counts of this clonotype. This chain links TRBV6-1 with TRBJ1-2; 7 nucleotides line up with TRBD1. The CDR3 is 13 residues long. Trimming took 6 bases from V and 7 from J; bases not matched to a gene: 8. Germline values: CDR1 MNHNS, CDR2 SASEGT. In DNA, the CDR3 is TGTGCCAGCAGCCCAGGAGGGGGCCTTGGCTACACCTTC. This codes for CASSPGGGLGYTF.

The chain uses TRBV28 and TRBJ2-1, with TRBD1 as a possible D gene (5 bases). The CDR3 totals 14 residues. Trimming took 4 bases from V and 4 from J, leaving 11 bases between them. The germline V gene encodes CDR1 MDHEN and CDR2 SYDVKM. CDR3: CASSSLGVYNEQFF. In DNA, the CDR3 is TGTGCCAGCAGTTCTTTAGGGGTATACAATGAGCAGTTCTTC.

The chain couples TRBV20-1 to TRBJ2-7; D gene unclear. Germline CDR1 is DFQATT and CDR2 is SNEGSKA (reference sequence). Trimming took 5 bases from V and 0 from J, leaving 5 bases between them. The CDR3 is 11 amino acids. CDR3 in DNA: TGCAGTGCTGGGGACTCCTACGAGCAGTACTTC. Translating gives CSAGDSYEQYF.

V is TRBV20-1 and J is TRBJ2-2; TRBD2 matches at 7 bases. CDR1 and CDR2 (germline): DFQATT, SNEGSKA (reference sequence). V lost 1 base and J lost 2; bases outside the gene matches: 7. This CDR3 spans 16 amino acids. CDR3 in amino acids: CSARVVGLSNTGELFF. The CDR3 DNA is TGCAGTGCTAGAGTGGTGGGACTATCTAACACCGGGGAGCTGTTTTTT.

At least ten counts were recorded for this clonotype. The J gene is TRBJ1-3, the V gene TRBV27; D not certain. The germline gives CDR1 MNHEY, CDR2 SMNVEV (reference sequence). The length of the CDR3 is 13 residues. Trimming took off 2 bases at V and 9 bases at J, with 11 bases between the two ends. The CDR3 nucleotides are TGTGCCAGCAGTTTACACCCTAGTTCCACCATATATTTT. Translated: CASSLHPSSTIYF.

In its sample, this clonotype was seen many times. The rearrangement joins TRBV12-3 or TRBV12-4 to TRBJ2-3; D tentatively fits TRBD1 or TRBD2 (6 bases each). This CDR3 comprises 16 residues. V lost 6 bases and J lost 1, with 17 bases in between. DNA of the CDR3: TGTGCCAGCAGCTCCCGAGGGGGAGGAGGCACAGATACGCAGTATTTT. This gives the protein CASSSRGGGGTDTQYF.

V gene TRBV11-3 combines with J gene TRBJ2-2; a weak D match, TRBD2 (6 bases). Deletions cut 3 bases from V and 3 bases from J, with 20 bases between. The CDR3 sequence is 18 residues long. Germline CDR1 is SGHNT and CDR2 is YENEEA. CDR3 nucleotides: TGTGCCAGCAGCTTTCCTTCTTTAGCGGAACGGGACACCGGGGAGCTGTTTTTT. Translation gives CASSFPSLAERDTGELFF.

This clonotype showed up many times. The J gene is TRBJ1-2, the V gene TRBV7-2, with 7 bases identical to TRBD1. V shed 1 base and J 4 bases; nucleotides not matched to a gene: 9. The CDR3 extends over 16 amino acids. The germline V gene has CDR1 SGHTA and CDR2 FQGNSA. CDR3 nucleotides: TGTGCCAGCAGCTTAGGACCTACAGGGGTAGGCTATGGCTACACCTTC. The encoded protein is CASSLGPTGVGYGYTF. The full variable domain, completed using reference TRBV7-2 and TRBJ1-2, is GAGVSQSPSNKVTEKGKDVELRCDPISGHTALYWYRQSLGQGLEFLIYFQGNSAPDKSGLPSDRFSAERTGGSVSTLTIQRTQQEDSAVYLCASSLGPTGVGYGYTFGSGTRLTVV.

This clonotype came up many times. The chain has TRBV2 and TRBJ2-7; 7 nucleotides align to TRBD1. With V trimmed by 8 bases and J by 1 base, 2 bases remained unmatched. Looked up from germline, CDR1 is SNHLY and CDR2 is FYNNEI. This CDR3 is 12 amino acids long. The CDR3 sequence is CASLGQSYEQYF. CDR3 DNA sequence: TGTGCCAGCCTGGGACAGTCCTACGAGCAGTACTTC.

The V call is TRBV10-1, the J call TRBJ2-5; tentatively, D is TRBD2 (6 bases). The CDR3 has 14 residues. V gave up 2 bases and J gave up 5 bases, with 12 bases separating them. Germline values: CDR1 WNHNN, CDR2 SYGVQD (reference sequence). The CDR3 loop reads CASSETGVWETQYF. The CDR3 nucleotides are TGCGCCAGCAGTGAGACGGGAGTTTGGGAGACCCAGTACTTC.

This clonotype was detected many times. The gene calls are TRBV2 and TRBJ2-1; D gene uncertain. The CDR3 has 18 residues. Trimming shortened V by 4 bases and J by 0 bases, and 19 bases separated the two germline ends. Germline V gene data show CDR1 as SNHLY and CDR2 as FYNNEI. The CDR3 region is CASSAGYLGASSYNEQFF. The CDR3 coding sequence is TGTGCCAGCAGTGCGGGCTACCTCGGAGCAAGCTCCTACAATGAGCAGTTCTTC.

This clonotype was seen more than once but under ten times. The chain joins TRBV28 to TRBJ1-2; the D gene is possibly TRBD1 (5 bases). Germline values: CDR1 MDHEN, CDR2 SYDVKM. Trimming cost V 5 bases and J 4 bases, with 11 bases left between them. This CDR3 region has 13 residues. The CDR3 coding sequence is TGTGCCAGCAGTCCCGGGACGAGCTATGGCTACACCTTC. Translating it yields CASSPGTSYGYTF.

This clonotype was recorded many times. The chain carries TRBV18 and TRBJ1-1; D is ambiguous. V dropped 2 bases and J dropped 7 bases, with 5 bases sitting between them. The length of the CDR3 is 11 residues. Per germline, CDR1 KGHSH and CDR2 LQKENI. CDR3 region: CASSPAREAFF. The CDR3 region has the DNA TGTGCCAGCTCACCAGCCCGTGAAGCTTTCTTT.

Many counts were recorded for this clonotype. This chain connects TRBV7-2 to TRBJ2-7; TRBD2 aligns across 10 bases. Germline V gene lookup returns CDR1 SGHTA and CDR2 FQGNSA. Unmatched junction bases numbered 7, after V lost 4 bases and J lost 4 bases. The CDR3 loop spans 15 amino acids. CDR3 region: CASSSSSGSRYEQYF. Written as DNA, the CDR3 is TGTGCCAGCAGCTCCTCTAGCGGGAGTAGGTACGAGCAGTACTTC.

This clonotype was counted many times. The chain couples TRBV28 to TRBJ1-1; no clear D gene. Trimming left V 4 bases short and J 5 bases short, with 20 bases between. Germline V gene lookup returns CDR1 MDHEN and CDR2 SYDVKM. The length of the CDR3 is 16 residues. The CDR3 DNA follows: TGTGCCAGCAGTTCCCTAATCTCGCTGCTCTTGACTGAAGCTTTCTTT. The encoded protein is CASSSLISLLLTEAFF.

This clonotype was recorded many times. The chain employs TRBV3-1 and TRBJ2-3, with TRBD2 as a possible D gene (5 bases). V lost 4 bases and J 0 bases, leaving 11 bases between the germline ends. Germline values: CDR1 LGHDT, CDR2 YNNKEL (reference sequence). The CDR3 covers 15 residues. The CDR3 nucleotides read TGTGCCAGCAGCCTCGGTAGCGTCAGCACAGATACGCAGTATTTT. This translates into CASSLGSVSTDTQYF.

Many counts were recorded for this clonotype. The V and J genes are TRBV27 and TRBJ1-1, with 11 bases aligning to TRBD1. Germline-derived CDR1 and CDR2 are MNHEY and SMNVEV (reference sequence). This CDR3 region has 14 residues. V lost 7 bases and J lost 7; bases outside the gene matches: 8. The CDR3 spells CASTGQGARGEAFF. Here the CDR3 DNA reads TGTGCCAGCACCGGACAGGGGGCTAGAGGTGAAGCTTTCTTT.

This clonotype was found many times. V and J are TRBV9 and TRBJ2-2; D may be TRBD1 or TRBD2 (5 bases each). Trimming removed 2 bases from V and 6 bases from J, with 11 bases in between. The CDR3 consists of 14 residues. Germline values: CDR1 SGDLS, CDR2 YYNGEE. CDR3 sequence reads: CASSVRDLAGELFF. DNA of the CDR3: TGTGCCAGCAGCGTCAGGGACCTGGCCGGGGAGCTGTTTTTT.